The text below deals with one T cell receptor (beta chain). Repertoires were generated with immunoSEQ multiplex PCR, while TCRdb's copy carries only in-frame clones and drops some. The sample has 140,000 to 150,000 clones; roughly 91% are singletons. The sample comes from a study of blood T cell repertoires in COVID-19. The wider study: The cDNA or gDNA used as material had been derived from T cells, B-cell-depleted T cells, or PBMCs.

The germline V and J ends were trimmed by 6 bases and 4 bases, with 16 bases remaining between them. CDR3 length equals 15 residues. CDR1 SNHLY and CDR2 FYNNEI come from the germline V gene. The TCR sequence derives from a man in his 60s with active or convalescent COVID-19. The sample taken for sequencing was peripheral blood. The chain combines TRBV2 with TRBJ2-4; TRBD2 is a possible D gene (7 bases). CDR3 region: CASSGEGDFKNIQYF. The CDR3 region has the DNA TGTGCCAGCAGCGGGGAGGGGGATTTTAAAAACATTCAGTACTTC.